The rows below give T cell receptor beta chains drawn from one sample of a study of molecular identifiers for immune sequencing clone quantification. TCRdb passed the PCR reads through MiXCR, listing each CDR3 protein once. The table records approximately 590,000 distinct CDR3 sequences, over 25% of them present only once. Material for sequencing was naive CD8+ T cells from blood, with Jurkat cell RNA spiked in. The receptors here all came from a human donor in good health. Some libraries in this study had Jurkat cell RNA spiked in. Each CDR3 is given without its conserved first and last residue.

J gene	V gene	CDR3 protein
TRBJ2-7	TRBV4-3	ASSQELSGGALSYEQY
TRBJ2-7	TRBV6-5	ASSYSVAGGGEQY
TRBJ1-1	TRBV30	AWSGGAEAF
TRBJ2-3	TRBV2	ASRGPETESSTDTQY
TRBJ2-7	TRBV9	ASSVEVGSYEQY
TRBJ2-1	TRBV28	ASSTPGLAFYNEQF
TRBJ1-1	TRBV7-9	ASSPPAGAEAF
TRBJ2-2	TRBV11-3	ASSSSGRATNTGELF
TRBJ2-2	TRBV6-1	AGGTGELF
TRBJ2-1	TRBV15	ATSGLAGGFYNEQF
TRBJ2-7	TRBV28	ASSLRGLSGRAWEQY
TRBJ2-5	TRBV7-3	ASSPSAGAPETQY
TRBJ2-2	TRBV5-3	ASTLHAGDLHTGELF
TRBJ2-1	TRBV6-5	ASSPTGGSYF
TRBJ2-2	TRBV5-4	ASSNPGRTGLGELF
TRBJ2-3	TRBV20-1	SARGVTSGGNTDTQY
TRBJ2-2	TRBV9	ASSPPQAGSTGELF
TRBJ1-1	TRBV19	ASSMRHNEAF
TRBJ2-7	TRBV5-1	ASSFNQGTYEQY
TRBJ2-1	TRBV7-6	ASSPLLQGATYNEQF
TRBJ2-7	TRBV28	ASSFGRESYEQY
TRBJ2-1	TRBV6-2/TRBV6-3	ATFDRPYNEQF
TRBJ1-1	TRBV21-1	ASSGMGQGPLNTEAF
TRBJ1-3	TRBV7-9	ACSDGTWGSGNTIY
TRBJ2-7	TRBV24-1	AAGTGYEQY
TRBJ1-1	TRBV4-3	ASSQDSGTGEAF
TRBJ2-2	TRBV24-1	ATSDLHTSGGNTGELF
TRBJ2-3	TRBV14	ASSQETEGYTQY
TRBJ2-7	TRBV5-1	ASSPIAGAYEQY
TRBJ2-7	TRBV19	ASSIGSGDYEQY
TRBJ2-1	TRBV12-3/TRBV12-4	ASSPVGTSTNNEQF
TRBJ1-5	TRBV6-1	ASRTWQPQH
TRBJ2-2	TRBV7-3	ASSFSGSGGELF
TRBJ2-1	TRBV30	AWSTRPGYNEQF
TRBJ2-6	TRBV6-5	ASSYEGWANVLT
TRBJ2-3	TRBV7-9	ASTRTSGRDTQY
TRBJ2-5	TRBV7-6	ASSRDTPLRTQY
TRBJ1-5	TRBV6-5	ASSSGQGAGQPQH
TRBJ2-5	TRBV11-2	ASSPPPVGETQY
TRBJ1-5	TRBV19	ASKDYSSSNQPQH
TRBJ1-5	TRBV20-1	SARGGQPQH
TRBJ1-1	TRBV4-3	ARRQDIGRYTEAF
TRBJ2-3	TRBV20-1	SAPKRGGLADTQY
TRBJ2-7	TRBV5-3	ASSFDGGVRQY
TRBJ1-1	TRBV28	ASSPPGPTEAF
TRBJ1-2	TRBV4-1	ASSQDLGSMDIYGYT